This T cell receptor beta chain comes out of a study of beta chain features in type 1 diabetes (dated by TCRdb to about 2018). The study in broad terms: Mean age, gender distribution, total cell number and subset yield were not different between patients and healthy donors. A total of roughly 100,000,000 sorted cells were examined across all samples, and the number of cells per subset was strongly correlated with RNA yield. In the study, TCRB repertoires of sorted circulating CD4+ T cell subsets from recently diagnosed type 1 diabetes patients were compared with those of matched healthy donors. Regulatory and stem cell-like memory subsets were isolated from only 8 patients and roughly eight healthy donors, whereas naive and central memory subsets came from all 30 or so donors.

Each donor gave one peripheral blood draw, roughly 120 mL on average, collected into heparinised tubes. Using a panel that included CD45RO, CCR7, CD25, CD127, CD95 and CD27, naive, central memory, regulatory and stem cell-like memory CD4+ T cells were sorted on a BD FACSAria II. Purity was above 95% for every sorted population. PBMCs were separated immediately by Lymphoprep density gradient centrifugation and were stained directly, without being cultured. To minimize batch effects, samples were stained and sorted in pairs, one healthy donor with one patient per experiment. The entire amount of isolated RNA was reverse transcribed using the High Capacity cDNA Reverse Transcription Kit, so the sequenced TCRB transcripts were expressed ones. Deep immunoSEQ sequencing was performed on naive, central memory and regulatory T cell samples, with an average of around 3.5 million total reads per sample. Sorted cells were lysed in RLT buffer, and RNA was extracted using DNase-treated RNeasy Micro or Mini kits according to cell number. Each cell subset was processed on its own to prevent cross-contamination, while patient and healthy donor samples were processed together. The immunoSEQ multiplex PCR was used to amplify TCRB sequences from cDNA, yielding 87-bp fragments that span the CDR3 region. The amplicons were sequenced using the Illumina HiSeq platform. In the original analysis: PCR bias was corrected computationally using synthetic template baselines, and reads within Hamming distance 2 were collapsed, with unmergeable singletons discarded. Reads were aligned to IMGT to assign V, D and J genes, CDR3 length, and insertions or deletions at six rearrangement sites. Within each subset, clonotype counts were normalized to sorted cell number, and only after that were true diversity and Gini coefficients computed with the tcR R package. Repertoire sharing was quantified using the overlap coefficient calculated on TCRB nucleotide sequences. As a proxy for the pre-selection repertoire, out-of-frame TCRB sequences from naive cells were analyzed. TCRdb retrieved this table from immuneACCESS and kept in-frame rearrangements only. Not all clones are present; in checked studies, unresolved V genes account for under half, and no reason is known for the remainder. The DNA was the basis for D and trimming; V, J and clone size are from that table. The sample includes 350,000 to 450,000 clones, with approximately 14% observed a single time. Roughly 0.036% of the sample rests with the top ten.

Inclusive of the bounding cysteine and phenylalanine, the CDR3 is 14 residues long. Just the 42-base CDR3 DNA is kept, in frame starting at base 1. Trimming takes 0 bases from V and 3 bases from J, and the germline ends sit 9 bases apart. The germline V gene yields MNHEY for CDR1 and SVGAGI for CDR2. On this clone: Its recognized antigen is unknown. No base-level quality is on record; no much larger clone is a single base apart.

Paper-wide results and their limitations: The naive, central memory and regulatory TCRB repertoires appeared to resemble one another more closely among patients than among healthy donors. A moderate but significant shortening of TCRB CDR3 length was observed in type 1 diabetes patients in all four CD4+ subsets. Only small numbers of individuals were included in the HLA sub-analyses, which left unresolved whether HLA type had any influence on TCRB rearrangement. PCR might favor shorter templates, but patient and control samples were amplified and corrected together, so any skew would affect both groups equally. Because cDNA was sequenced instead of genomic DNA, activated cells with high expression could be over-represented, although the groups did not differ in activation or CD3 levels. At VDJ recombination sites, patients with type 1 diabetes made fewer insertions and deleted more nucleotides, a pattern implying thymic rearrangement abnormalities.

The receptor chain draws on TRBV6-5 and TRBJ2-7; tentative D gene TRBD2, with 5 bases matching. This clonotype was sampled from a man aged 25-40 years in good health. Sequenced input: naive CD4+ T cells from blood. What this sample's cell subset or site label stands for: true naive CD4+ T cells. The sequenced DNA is TGTGCCAGCAGTTACTCGAGAGGGTTCTACGAGCAGTACTTC. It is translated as CASSYSRGFYEQYF.